Below, 15 T cell receptor beta chains from the same sample are listed, as sequenced in a study of glioma-infiltrating T cells after dendritic cell vaccination. Produced via immunoSEQ multiplex PCR; TCRdb's table is partial and in-frame only. This sample has 25,000 to 35,000 clones, with roughly 90% found just once. The specimen comprised blood, sampled before dendritic cell vaccination. These TCRs come from a human donor with glioblastoma.

The V gene is TRBV2, the J gene TRBJ2-7; 11 bases are a match to TRBD1. CDR1 SNHLY and CDR2 FYNNEI come from the germline V gene. The CDR3 has 13 residues. With 7 bases clipped from V and 3 bases from J, the junction kept 2 bases outside the gene matches. Here the CDR3 reads CASTGQGGYEQYF. As DNA, the CDR3 is TGTGCCAGCACGGGACAGGGGGGCTACGAGCAGTACTTC.

The chain links TRBV5-1 to TRBJ2-3; 9 nucleotides line up with TRBD2. The CDR3 is made up of 15 amino acids. CDR1 and CDR2 (germline): SGHRS, YFSETQ. Trimming at V came to 4 bases and at J to 6 bases, leaving 9 bases not matched to a gene. The CDR3 loop reads CASSLGRGGLDTQYF. The CDR3 nucleotides read TGCGCCAGCAGCCTCGGGCGGGGGGGTTTGGATACGCAGTATTTT.

V usage is TRBV6-1 and J usage is TRBJ2-3; perhaps TRBD2 as D (6 bases). V was trimmed by 2 bases and J by 2 bases, leaving 17 bases between them. The V gene's germline CDR1 is MNHNS and CDR2 SASEGT. The CDR3 extends over 17 amino acids. The CDR3: CASSEFMGREDTDTQYF. In nucleotides, the CDR3 is TGTGCCAGCAGTGAATTTATGGGCAGGGAGGACACAGATACGCAGTATTTT.

The V call is TRBV18, the J call TRBJ2-2; 12 nucleotides agree with TRBD2. This CDR3 has 21 residues. Germline V CDR1 and CDR2: KGHSH, LQKENI. The junction had 21 bases not matched to a gene; V was cut back by 6 bases and J by 4 bases. Here the CDR3 DNA reads TGTGCCAGCTCCCGACTTCACTCTAGCGGGGGGGCCGACGTCGGCACCGGGGAGCTGTTTTTT. It specifies CASSRLHSSGGADVGTGELFF.

The gene calls are TRBV5-1 and TRBJ2-1; the D gene is possibly TRBD2 (5 bases). This CDR3 comprises 16 residues. CDR1 and CDR2 from the germline V gene are SGHRS and YFSETQ. Trimming took off 2 bases at V and 6 bases at J, with 18 bases between the two ends. The CDR3 bases are TGCGCCAGCAGCTTCACACCGGGATCAAATCCCAATGAGCAGTTCTTC. Translation gives CASSFTPGSNPNEQFF.

The chain carries TRBV7-9 and TRBJ1-1; 10 nucleotides match TRBD1. The CDR3 loop spans 15 amino acids. Germline V gene sequence: CDR1 SEHNR, CDR2 FQNEAQ (reference sequence). V trimming: 5 bases; J trimming: 3 bases; junction bases outside the gene matches: 6. The CDR3 is CASSPDRGRHTEAFF. Here the CDR3 DNA reads TGTGCCAGCAGCCCCGACAGGGGGCGTCACACTGAAGCTTTCTTT.

The chain joins TRBV29-1 to TRBJ2-3; TRBD2 might be the D (6 bases). Trimming cost V 6 bases and J 0 bases, with 10 bases left between them. Germline V gene data show CDR1 as SQVTM and CDR2 as ANQGSEA. The CDR3 runs 13 residues. The CDR3 protein is CSVKGTSTDTQYF. CDR3 DNA sequence: TGCAGCGTCAAAGGGACTAGCACAGATACGCAGTATTTT.

The J gene is TRBJ2-2, the V gene TRBV6-5; weak D call: TRBD1 (6 bases). The CDR3 loop spans 13 amino acids. The V gene lost 4 bases and the J gene lost 5 bases, with 8 bases spanning the gap. Looked up from germline, CDR1 is MNHEY and CDR2 is SVGAGI. CDR3 bases: TGTGCCAGCAGTTTACAGGGAACCGGGGAGCTGTTTTTT. Amino acids: CASSLQGTGELFF.

This sequence joins TRBV6-6 and TRBJ2-7; D perhaps matches TRBD1 (5 bases). Germline CDR1 and CDR2: MNHNY and SVGAGI (reference sequence). Trimming took 4 bases from V and 3 from J, leaving 16 bases between them. The CDR3 is 15 amino acids. CDR3 bases: TGTGCCAGCAGTTTGGGCCCCTCGGACATCTACGAGCAGTACTTC. Translating it yields CASSLGPSDIYEQYF.

With regard to this clone: Different DNA sequences within this sample yield the same CDR3. The V gene is TRBV18, the J gene TRBJ1-5, with 7 bases matching TRBD1. There are 13 residues in the CDR3. The germline V gene has CDR1 KGHSH and CDR2 LQKENI. With V trimmed by 3 bases and J by 5 bases, 1 base remained unmatched. CDR3 coding DNA: TGTGCCAGCTCACCCGACAGGGATCAGCCCCAGCATTTT. Encoded protein: CASSPDRDQPQHF.

For the CDR3, the DNA is TGCAGCGTTGTAACGGGAAATCAGCCCCAGCATTTT. It yields the protein CSVVTGNQPQHF. The chain has TRBV29-1 and TRBJ1-5; D not resolved. The CDR3 consists of 12 residues. Trimming took 4 bases from V and 4 from J, leaving 8 bases between them. CDR1 is SQVTM, CDR2 ANQGSEA, per germline.

This chain links TRBV30 with TRBJ2-7; 15 bases align to TRBD2. Unmatched junction bases numbered 5, after V lost 2 bases and J lost 3 bases. Per germline, CDR1 GTSNPN and CDR2 SVGIG (reference sequence). This CDR3 contains 16 residues. The chain's CDR3 is CAWSLPGLAGGYEQYF. CDR3 sequence (DNA): TGTGCCTGGAGTCTCCCGGGACTAGCGGGGGGCTACGAGCAGTACTTC.

This clone showed up just once. Other DNA sequences from this sample encode an identical CDR3 as well. The V gene is TRBV7-9, the J gene TRBJ2-3; the D gene is possibly TRBD2 (5 bases). The CDR3 consists of 13 residues. CDR1 SEHNR and CDR2 FQNEAQ come from the germline V gene (reference sequence). Trimming shortened V by 1 base and J by 4 bases, and 6 bases separated the two germline ends. The CDR3 sequence: CASSLGEPDTQYF. CDR3 coding DNA: TGTGCCAGCAGCTTAGGGGAGCCAGATACGCAGTATTTT.

The V call is TRBV19, the J call TRBJ2-7, with D perhaps matching TRBD1 (5 bases). V lost 9 bases to trimming and J lost 3 bases, with 12 bases between them. The germline CDR1 and CDR2 sequences are LNHDA and SQIVND (reference sequence). This CDR3 comprises 12 residues. The CDR3 DNA is TGTGCCAGGAATCAGGGCAACTACGAGCAGTACTTC. It translates to CARNQGNYEQYF.

V gene TRBV5-1 combines with J gene TRBJ1-4; maybe TRBD1 (5 bases). The germline V gene encodes CDR1 SGHRS and CDR2 YFSETQ. The V end was cut by 1 base, the J end by 4 bases, with 14 bases between. The CDR3 sequence is 16 residues long. Written as DNA, the CDR3 is TGCGCCAGCAGCTTGTACGCGGGGCCGGGTAATGAAAAACTGTTTTTT. It yields the protein CASSLYAGPGNEKLFF. The full variable domain, completed using reference TRBV5-1 and TRBJ1-4, is KAGVTQTPRYLIKTRGQQVTLSCSPISGHRSVSWYQQTPGQGLQFLFEYFSETQRNKGNFPGRFSGRQFSNSRSEMNVSTLELGDSALYLCASSLYAGPGNEKLFFGSGTQLSVL.